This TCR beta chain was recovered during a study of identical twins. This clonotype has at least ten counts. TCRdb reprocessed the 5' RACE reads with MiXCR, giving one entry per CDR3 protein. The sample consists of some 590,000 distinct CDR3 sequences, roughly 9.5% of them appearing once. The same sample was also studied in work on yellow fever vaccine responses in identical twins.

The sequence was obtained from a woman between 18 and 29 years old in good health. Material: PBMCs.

Here the CDR3 reads CASRTSISTDTQYF. Here the CDR3 DNA reads TGTGCCAGCAGGACAAGCATTAGCACAGATACGCAGTATTTT. The genes are TRBV27 and TRBJ2-3; D gene unclear. V was shortened by 6 bases and J by 0 bases, with 10 bases between the two germline ends. The germline CDR1 and CDR2 sequences are MNHEY and SMNVEV (reference sequence). The CDR3 length is 14 residues.